These 23 T cell receptor beta chains originate from one sample sequenced in a study of spatial heterogeneity in lung cancer. TCRdb analysed the 5' RACE reads with MiXCR anew, one entry per CDR3 protein. The table lists 35,000 to 55,000 distinct CDR3 sequences, approximately 12% of them singletons. Sample time point: blood at routine non-recurrence follow-up after resection. Sequences were derived from PBMCs, sampled at follow-up. The receptors originated from a male donor with early-stage non-small cell lung cancer.

This clonotype was counted many times. The rearrangement links TRBV7-3 to TRBJ2-1; 8 nucleotides line up with TRBD2. Germline assignment: CDR1 SGHTA and CDR2 FQGTGA. Unmatched junction bases numbered 14, after V lost 5 bases and J lost 8 bases. CDR3 length: 16 residues. Written as DNA, the CDR3 is TGTGCCAGCAGCCCCCGGGTAGCGGGAAGTATCGATGAGCAGTTCTTC. Its translation: CASSPRVAGSIDEQFF.

This clonotype has a count of ten or more. The rearrangement joins TRBV5-4 to TRBJ2-3; D uncertain. Trimming pared 3 bases from V and 1 base from J, leaving 6 bases between. Germline loops: CDR1 SGHNT, CDR2 YYREEE (reference sequence). The CDR3 is made up of 13 amino acids. CDR3 nucleotide sequence: TGTGCCAGCAGCTCGTTCGGCACAGATACGCAGTATTTT. This gives the protein CASSSFGTDTQYF.

This clonotype was detected ten times or more. The rearrangement uses TRBV6-1 and TRBJ1-2; D may be TRBD1 (5 bases). The CDR3 length is 15 residues. The germline CDR1 and CDR2 sequences are MNHNS and SASEGT. Trimming took 5 bases from V and 4 from J, leaving 17 bases between them. CDR3: CASSFNRATGYGYTF. The CDR3 DNA follows: TGTGCCAGCAGTTTCAATCGGGCAACAGGCTATGGCTACACCTTC.

This clonotype was counted ten times or more. The CDR3 DNA reads TGTGCCAGCAGTCCTTTAAAGCGGGGGGCTTCTAGCACAGATACGCAGTATTTT. Its translation: CASSPLKRGASSTDTQYF. The rearrangement links TRBV11-3 to TRBJ2-3; 9 bases line up with TRBD2. V lost 6 bases, J lost 0 bases, and 13 bases stayed unmatched. CDR1 is SGHNT, CDR2 YENEEA, per germline. The CDR3 consists of 18 residues.

This clonotype has a count of ten or more. The chain is built from TRBV12-3 or TRBV12-4 and TRBJ1-4; possibly TRBD1 for D (6 bases). The CDR3 contains 13 residues. V was shortened by 5 bases and J by 8 bases, with 12 bases between the two germline ends. CDR3 protein: CASSPGQKEKLFF. As DNA, the CDR3 is TGTGCCAGCAGTCCGGGACAAAAAGAAAAACTGTTTTTT.

This clonotype was found a few times. This chain uses TRBV18 with TRBJ1-2; 7 bases fit TRBD1. Germline V gene lookup returns CDR1 KGHSH and CDR2 LQKENI. Germline trimming cut 2 bases from V and 3 bases from J; bases unmatched to any gene: 0. There are 13 residues in the CDR3. The CDR3 nucleotides read TGTGCCAGCTCACCAGACAGGGACTATGGCTACACCTTC. Translation gives CASSPDRDYGYTF.

The V call is TRBV20-1, the J call TRBJ2-3, with TRBD2 matching 13 bases. CDR1 is DFQATT, CDR2 SNEGSKA, per germline (reference sequence). The CDR3 sequence is 16 residues long. V trimming: 5 bases; J trimming: 2 bases; junction bases outside the gene matches: 7. In DNA, the CDR3 is TGCAGTGCTGGCGGACTAGCGGGAGAGGACACAGATACGCAGTATTTT. Its translation is CSAGGLAGEDTDTQYF.

CDR3 coding DNA: TGCAGTGCTACCAGGGGGAGCGGGGCACAAGAGACCCAGTACTTC. Translating gives CSATRGSGAQETQYF. The chain links TRBV20-1 to TRBJ2-5, with D perhaps being TRBD1 or TRBD2 (7 bases each). Germline-derived CDR1 and CDR2 are DFQATT and SNEGSKA (reference sequence). CDR3 length: 15 residues. The ends were cut back, 4 bases at V and 2 bases at J, with 17 bases in the middle.

Only a few counts were recorded for this clonotype. This sequence joins TRBV9 and TRBJ2-1; 14 bases agree with TRBD2. The V gene's germline CDR1 is SGDLS and CDR2 YYNGEE. CDR3 length equals 15 residues. The V gene end was trimmed by 4 bases and the J gene end by 9 bases; junction bases not matched to a gene: 6. CDR3 loop: CASSPGLAGEGEQFF. CDR3 nucleotides: TGTGCCAGCAGCCCGGGACTAGCGGGAGAAGGTGAGCAGTTCTTC.

In its sample, this clonotype was seen a few times. V and J are TRBV11-2 and TRBJ2-1; 12 bases are a match to TRBD1. J lost 10 bases, V lost 6 bases, and 7 bases had no gene match. The CDR3 covers 14 residues. Germline assignment: CDR1 SGHAT and CDR2 FQNNGV. CDR3 protein: CASSGTGGPWEQFF. The DNA of the CDR3 is TGTGCCAGCAGTGGGACAGGGGGCCCCTGGGAGCAGTTCTTC. Full variable domain (outside the CDR3, taken from reference TRBV11-2 and TRBJ2-1): EAGVAQSPRYKIIEKRQSVAFWCNPISGHATLYWYQQILGQGPKLLIQFQNNGVVDDSQLPKDRFSAERLKGVDSTLKIQPAKLEDSAVYLCASSGTGGPWEQFFGPGTRLTVL.

Note on this clonotype: A read error may explain this, as a much larger clone is one base away. V usage is TRBV7-8 and J usage is TRBJ2-1, with 7 bases aligning to TRBD2. The germline V gene has CDR1 SGHVS and CDR2 FQNEAQ. The CDR3 has 13 amino acids. The CDR3 bases are TGTGCCAACAGCTTATTTTCGGGGGGTGAGCAGTTCTTC. Its protein is CANSLFSGGEQFF.

This clonotype was seen a handful of times. The chain carries TRBV20-1 and TRBJ2-7, with 8 bases fitting TRBD2. The V and J ends lost 2 bases and 4 bases, in that order; junction bases with no gene match: 7. The CDR3 sequence is 14 residues long. CDR1 is DFQATT and CDR2 is SNEGSKA in the germline V gene (reference sequence). The CDR3 DNA sequence: TGCAGTGCTAGACAGAGCGGGAGTGGGTACGAGCAGTACTTC. It translates to CSARQSGSGYEQYF.

In its sample, this clonotype was seen many times. This chain connects TRBV12-3 or TRBV12-4 to TRBJ2-7; D might be TRBD1 or TRBD2, each matching 6 bases. Trimming removed 4 bases from V and 3 bases from J, with 16 bases in between. The CDR3 covers 15 residues. The chain's CDR3 is CASSSGRGRYYEQYF. The DNA for the CDR3 is TGTGCCAGCAGTTCGGGTAGGGGGAGGTACTACGAGCAGTACTTC.

This clonotype showed up just a few times. The chain couples TRBV7-2 to TRBJ1-1; the match to TRBD1 covers 7 bases. The CDR3 runs 14 residues. Germline values: CDR1 SGHTA, CDR2 FQGNSA. The J segment lost 4 bases and the V segment lost 4 bases, leaving 6 bases of the junction unmatched. CDR3 in amino acids: CASSSGGSITEAFF. CDR3 nucleotide sequence: TGTGCCAGCAGCTCAGGGGGATCGATCACTGAAGCTTTCTTT.

The chain employs TRBV4-3 and TRBJ2-1; 11 bases are shared with TRBD2. The length of the CDR3 is 15 residues. V dropped 4 bases and J dropped 5; count of bases not matched to a gene: 4. Germline V gene data show CDR1 as LGHNA and CDR2 as YSLEER. The CDR3 loop is CASSLAGLADNEQFF. CDR3 nucleotide sequence: TGCGCCAGCAGCCTGGCGGGACTAGCGGACAATGAGCAGTTCTTC.

The sample holds many counts of this clonotype. The chain links TRBV11-1 to TRBJ1-6, with 9 positions matching TRBD1. V was pared by 6 bases and J by 6 bases, with 3 bases of the junction left unmatched. Germline V gene data show CDR1 as SGHAT and CDR2 as FQDESV (reference sequence). This CDR3 has 14 residues. DNA of the CDR3: TGTGCCAGCAGATACAGGGGGCCTAATTCACCCCTCCACTTT. Protein product: CASRYRGPNSPLHF.

V usage is TRBV5-1 and J usage is TRBJ1-2; no clear D. Germline V CDR1 and CDR2: SGHRS, YFSETQ. V lost 0 bases and J 4 bases, leaving 13 bases between the germline ends. The CDR3 has 15 amino acids. The DNA for the CDR3 is TGCGCCAGCAGCTTGGGGGCCACAGATATCTATGGCTACACCTTC. It yields the protein CASSLGATDIYGYTF.

The V gene is TRBV7-3, the J gene TRBJ2-1; 9 bases match TRBD1. Per the germline V gene, CDR1 is SGHTA and CDR2 is FQGTGA. With V trimmed by 4 bases and J by 3 bases, 4 bases remained unmatched. This CDR3 comprises 15 residues. The CDR3 spells CASSSDRGGYNEQFF. The CDR3 bases are TGTGCCAGCAGCTCGGACAGGGGAGGCTACAATGAGCAGTTCTTC.

Comments on this clonotype: Since a much larger clone is just one base distant, this may be a read error. The chain employs TRBV7-2 and TRBJ1-5, with D unresolved. CDR1 and CDR2 (germline): SGHTA, FQGNSA. Trimming took off 4 bases at V and 3 bases at J, with 13 bases between the two ends. The CDR3 is made up of 15 amino acids. CDR3 sequence reads: CTSSSREGPNQPQHF. In DNA form, the CDR3 reads TGTACCAGCAGCTCCCGAGAGGGCCCCAATCAGCCCCAGCATTTT.

The chain carries TRBV12-3 or TRBV12-4 and TRBJ1-5; D gene uncertain. Trimming took off 7 bases at V and 5 bases at J, with 9 bases between the two ends. This CDR3 comprises 12 residues. The CDR3 DNA reads as TGTGCCAGCAATTCCCTTGATCAGCCCCAGCATTTT. It yields the protein CASNSLDQPQHF.

V gene TRBV7-2 combines with J gene TRBJ1-2; TRBD1 matches 8 bases. J lost 3 bases, V lost 5 bases, and 8 bases had no gene match. The length of the CDR3 is 15 residues. Germline values: CDR1 SGHTA, CDR2 FQGNSA. CDR3 in DNA: TGTGCCAGCAGCGCCGACAGGGGCAGGGACTATGGCTACACCTTC. Its protein product is CASSADRGRDYGYTF.

The gene calls are TRBV19 and TRBJ2-3; TRBD1 matches 7 bases. Germline V gene lookup returns CDR1 LNHDA and CDR2 SQIVND (reference sequence). With 0 bases clipped from V and 3 bases from J, the junction kept 12 bases outside the gene matches. CDR3 length: 18 amino acids. CDR3 region: CASSIDGYGTADTDTQYF. CDR3 bases: TGTGCCAGTAGTATAGATGGGTACGGGACAGCCGATACAGATACGCAGTATTTT.

This clonotype was detected ten times or more. The J gene is TRBJ2-3, the V gene TRBV9, with a tentative D call TRBD2 (5 bases). The CDR3 runs to 12 residues. Looked up from germline, CDR1 is SGDLS and CDR2 is YYNGEE. V dropped 2 bases and J dropped 5 bases, with 6 bases sitting between them. The CDR3 sequence: CASSVRGDTQYF. The CDR3 coding sequence is TGTGCCAGCAGCGTCCGGGGAGATACGCAGTATTTT.